This T cell receptor (beta chain) was sequenced during a study of blood T cell repertoires in COVID-19. Overall study context: The origin of the acute and convalescent COVID-19 samples was the United States, Italy and Spain. Nucleic acid was either cDNA or gDNA, and it came from T cells, B-cell-depleted T cells, or PBMCs.

Germline assignment: CDR1 SGHAT and CDR2 FQNNGV. V shed 5 bases and J 4 bases; nucleotides not matched to a gene: 9. The CDR3 consists of 16 residues. Authors' processing steps: Estimates of nucleated cell counts were drawn from the amplification of reference gene primers. Sequencing used immunoSEQ multiplex PCR; TCRdb keeps in-frame clones, though not all of them. V and J calls plus clone size are reproduced from that table; the DNA served to infer D and trimming. The sample consists of some 250,000 clones, about 86% of them appearing once. The chain combines TRBV11-2 with TRBJ1-2; 11 nucleotides line up with TRBD1. Material for sequencing was peripheral blood. The sequence was collected from a woman younger than 45 who had recovered from COVID-19. The DNA of the CDR3 is TGTGCCAGCAGCCCTAGCACCGGGACAGGGGGCTATGGCTACACCTTC. Amino acids: CASSPSTGTGGYGYTF.